This TCR beta chain was captured in a study of cytomegalovirus exposure and HLA in healthy donors. Background on the study: Unique TCR beta sequences numbering some 120 million came from 150 million to 200 million T cells in an earlier analysis.

The study ran its PCR with 60 Vbeta and 13 Jbeta primers. As handled by the study authors: Around 9.9 million shared chains were among the approximately 76 million unique TCR beta chains that a later analysis counted. TCRdb's copy holds only in-frame clones and misses some; the assay was immunoSEQ multiplex PCR. That table gives V, J and clone size, and the DNA gave D and trimming. The top ten hold approximately 7.2% of the sample, which has roughly 100,000 clones, over 75% seen once. Study findings and constraints: Rare TCR sequences predominated, though certain public TCRs were found in many donors.

As to this clone: Its antigen remains unknown.

CDR1 is KGHSH and CDR2 is LQKENI in the germline V gene. The V gene lost 2 bases and the J gene lost 4 bases, with 11 bases spanning the gap. This CDR3 comprises 14 residues. The chain has TRBV18 and TRBJ2-5; tentative D call: TRBD1 (6 bases). The material sequenced was PBMCs. The sequence came from a young man in good health and CMV-seropositive. The CDR3 reads CASSPTLQGETQYF. CDR3 in DNA: TGTGCCAGCTCACCAACCTTACAGGGAGAGACCCAGTACTTC.